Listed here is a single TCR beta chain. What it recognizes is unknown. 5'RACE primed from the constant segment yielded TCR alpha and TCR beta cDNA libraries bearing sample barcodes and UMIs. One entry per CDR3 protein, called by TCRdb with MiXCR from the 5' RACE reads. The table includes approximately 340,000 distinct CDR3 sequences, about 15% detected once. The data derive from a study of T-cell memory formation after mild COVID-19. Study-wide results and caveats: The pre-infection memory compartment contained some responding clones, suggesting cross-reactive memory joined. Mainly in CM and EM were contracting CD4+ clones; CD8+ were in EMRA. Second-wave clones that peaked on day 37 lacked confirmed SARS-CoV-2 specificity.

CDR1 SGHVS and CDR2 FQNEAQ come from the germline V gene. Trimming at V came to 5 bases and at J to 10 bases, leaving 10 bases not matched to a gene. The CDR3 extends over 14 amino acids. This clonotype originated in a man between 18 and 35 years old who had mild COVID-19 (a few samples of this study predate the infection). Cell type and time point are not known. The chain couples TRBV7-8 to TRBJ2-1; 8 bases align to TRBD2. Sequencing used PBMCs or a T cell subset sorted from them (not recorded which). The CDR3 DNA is TGTGCCAGCAGCCCACGGACTAGCTCCAAGGAGCAGTTCTTC. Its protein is CASSPRTSSKEQFF.